This entry is about one TCR beta chain. There is no known antigen for this receptor. No base quality information exists; no much larger clone differs at one position. The receptor library was made with the immunoSEQ multiplex PCR assay. Per the source publication's procedure: A statistical classification framework was developed to diagnose cytomegalovirus status using the catalog of TCR beta chain sequences. Not all clones reach the TCRdb copy of this immuneACCESS table, which keeps in-frame sequences only. Checked studies attribute under half of the gap to unresolved V genes and leave the rest unexplained. The V and J calls and clone size were taken over from that table, and D and trimming were inferred from the DNA. This sample comprises 110,000 or so clones, roughly 88% of them detected only once. The ten largest clones represent about 1.7% of the sample. The data were taken from a study of cytomegalovirus exposure and HLA in healthy donors (TCRdb year 2017). A note on the overall study: According to a later analysis, one platform produced both the 100 to 150 validation repertoires and the roughly 640 repertoires of the first cohort. The aim of the study was to test whether cataloging public T cell receptors could identify signatures of past pathogen exposure. To predict cytomegalovirus infection status, the study combined high-throughput TCR immunosequencing, statistical association of individual TCRs with disease status, and machine learning. A separate validation cohort of roughly 110 different subjects was used in addition to the 666-subject first cohort. Overall study results and their limits: In both the original and validation cohorts, the classifier was reported to diagnose cytomegalovirus status with high specificity and sensitivity. A few of the identified cytomegalovirus-associated TCR beta chains were confirmed in vitro to be specific for cytomegalovirus antigens. A later analysis had no HLA typing for the validation cohort, so co-occurrence there was scored across all 130 or so repertoires. A total of 150 or so TCR beta chains were listed by the study as associated with cytomegalovirus. The authors suggested that the approach could potentially be extended to other disease states and immunological phenotypes. Across donors, most TCR sequences were observed very rarely, whereas some public TCRs were present in many individuals. Of the cluster scores, roughly 95% were above 0 in a later analysis, which found that TCRs clustered in the first cohort also tended to co-occur in the 130 or so validation repertoires.

Donors formed part of the validation cohort, which comprised over a hundred subjects and was distinct from the first cohort of some 700 subjects. There are 16 amino acids in the CDR3, from cysteine to phenylalanine inclusive. Just CDR3 DNA is preserved here, 48 bases in frame from base 1. V is reduced by 6 bases and J by 4 bases, leaving a spacing of 22 bases between them. The germline V gene (reference sequence) supplies CDR1 MNHNY and CDR2 SVGAGI. The clonotype was recovered from a man between 18 and 29 years old in good health and CMV-seronegative. Sequenced input: PBMCs. This receptor chain uses TRBV6-6 and TRBJ2-7; a weak D assignment points to TRBD2 (6 bases agree). The CDR3 region reads CASRDRRSGEEYEQYF. The nucleotides are TGTGCCAGCAGAGACCGCCGCTCGGGGGAAGAGTACGAGCAGTACTTC.